This T cell receptor (beta chain) was identified in a study of blood T cell repertoires in COVID-19. Between the trimmed V and J ends, which lost 3 bases and 0 bases, there was a span of 6 bases. The CDR3 covers 15 residues. Germline loops: CDR1 KGHSH, CDR2 LQKENI. Data came from immunoSEQ multiplex PCR; TCRdb stores just in-frame clones and leaves some out. Of about 300,000 clones detected, approximately 88% appear once; the ten largest clones hold about 5%. Sequenced sample: PBMCs or T cells enriched from blood (not recorded which). The chain is built from TRBV18 and TRBJ2-6; the D is unclear. This clonotype was obtained from a man aged 55-75 years who had recovered from COVID-19. The CDR3 DNA follows: TGTGCCAGCTCACCGGAGCTCTCTGGGGCCAACGTCCTGACTTTC. This encodes CASSPELSGANVLTF.